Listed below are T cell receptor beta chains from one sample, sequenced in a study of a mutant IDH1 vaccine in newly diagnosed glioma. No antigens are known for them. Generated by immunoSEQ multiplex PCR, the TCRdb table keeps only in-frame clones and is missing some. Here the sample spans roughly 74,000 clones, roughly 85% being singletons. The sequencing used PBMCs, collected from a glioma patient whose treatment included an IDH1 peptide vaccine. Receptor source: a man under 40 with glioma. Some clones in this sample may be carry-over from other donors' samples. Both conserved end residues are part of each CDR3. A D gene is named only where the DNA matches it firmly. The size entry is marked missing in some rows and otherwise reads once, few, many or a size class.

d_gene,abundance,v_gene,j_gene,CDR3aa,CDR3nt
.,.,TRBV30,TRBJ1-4,CAWSRVDEKLFF,TGTGCCTGGAGTAGAGTTGACGAAAAACTGTTTTTT
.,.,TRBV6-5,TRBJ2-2,CASSYSGGELFF,TGTGCCAGCAGTTACTCGGGCGGGGAGCTGTTTTTT
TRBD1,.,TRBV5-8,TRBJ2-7,CASRAGTGVYEQYF,TGTGCCAGCAGAGCCGGGACAGGAGTCTACGAGCAGTACTTC
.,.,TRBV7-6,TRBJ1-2,CASSPERGDYGYTF,TGTGCCAGCAGTCCCGAGAGGGGGGACTATGGCTACACCTTC
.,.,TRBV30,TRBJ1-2,CAWNQGNLNYGYTF,TGTGCCTGGAACCAGGGGAATTTAAACTATGGCTACACCTTC
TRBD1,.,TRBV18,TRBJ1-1,CASSPPTGGFRTEAFF,TGTGCCAGCTCACCTCCGACAGGGGGCTTTCGCACTGAAGCTTTCTTT
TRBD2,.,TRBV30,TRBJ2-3,CAWSVASGRDTQYF,TGTGCCTGGAGTGTGGCTAGCGGTAGAGATACGCAGTATTTT
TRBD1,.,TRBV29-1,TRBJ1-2,CSVLDRGDYGYTF,TGCAGCGTTCTTGACAGGGGTGACTATGGCTACACCTTC
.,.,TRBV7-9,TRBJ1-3,CASSSAGSYSGNTIYF,TGTGCCAGCAGTTCTGCCGGGAGTTACTCTGGAAACACCATATATTTT
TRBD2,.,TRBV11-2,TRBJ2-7,CASSSAFSVAGGFSYEQYF,TGTGCCAGCAGCTCAGCATTCAGTGTAGCGGGGGGGTTCTCCTACGAGCAGTACTTC
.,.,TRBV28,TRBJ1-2,CASSFPPTGYTF,TGTGCCAGCAGTTTTCCTCCGACGGGCTACACCTTC
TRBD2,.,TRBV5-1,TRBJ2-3,CASSFAGLASDTQYF,TGCGCCAGCAGCTTCGCGGGACTAGCCTCCGATACGCAGTATTTT
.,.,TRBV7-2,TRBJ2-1,CASSLGVVSEFF,TGTGCCAGCAGCCTGGGGGTCGTAAGCGAGTTCTTC
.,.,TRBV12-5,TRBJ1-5,CASGSFPQDRAPGNQPQHF,TGTGCTAGTGGTTCTTTCCCTCAAGACCGGGCCCCAGGGAATCAGCCCCAGCATTTT
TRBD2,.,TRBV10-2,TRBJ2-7,CASRDSGRSSYEQYF,TGCGCCAGCAGGGATAGCGGGCGGAGCTCCTACGAGCAGTACTTC
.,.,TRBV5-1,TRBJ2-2,CASSTNGLNTGELFF,TGCGCCAGCAGCACTAACGGACTCAACACCGGGGAGCTGTTTTTT
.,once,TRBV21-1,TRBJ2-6,CASSKGGGGPLGANVLTF,TGTGCCAGCAGCAAAGGAGGAGGGGGACCCCTGGGGGCCAACGTCCTGACTTTC
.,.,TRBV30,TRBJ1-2,CAWTRSFTRSNYGYTF,TGTGCCTGGACAAGGAGCTTTACCCGTTCTAACTATGGCTACACCTTC
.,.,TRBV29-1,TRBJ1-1,CSGSRGPRGGTEAFF,TGCAGCGGCAGTAGAGGGCCCCGGGGGGGCACTGAGGCTTTCTTT
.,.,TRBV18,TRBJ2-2,CASSPQWQGNTGELFF,TGTGCCAGCTCACCACAGTGGCAGGGGAACACCGGGGAGCTGTTTTTT
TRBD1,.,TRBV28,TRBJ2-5,CASSFLDRVETQYF,TGTGCCAGCAGTTTTTTGGACAGGGTAGAGACCCAGTACTTC
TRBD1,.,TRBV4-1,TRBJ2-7,CASSQGQGGSYEQYF,TGCGCCAGCAGCCAAGGACAGGGGGGCTCCTACGAGCAGTACTTC
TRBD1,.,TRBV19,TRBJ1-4,CASTGTGYEKLFF,TGTGCCAGTACTGGGACAGGGTATGAAAAACTGTTTTTT
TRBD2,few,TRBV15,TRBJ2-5,CATQLAGGPYQETQYF,TGTGCCACCCAACTAGCGGGAGGGCCGTACCAAGAGACCCAGTACTTC
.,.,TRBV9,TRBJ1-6,CASSVGIGDWNSPLHF,TGTGCCAGCAGCGTAGGAATCGGCGACTGGAATTCACCCCTCCACTTT
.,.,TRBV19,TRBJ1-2,CASSKNSYGYTF,TGTGCCAGTAGTAAAAATAGTTATGGCTACACCTTC
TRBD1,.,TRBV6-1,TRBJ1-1,CASNPGQTTTEAFF,TGTGCCAGCAACCCGGGACAGACGACCACTGAAGCTTTCTTT
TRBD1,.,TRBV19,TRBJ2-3,CASSLYTGDLDTQYF,TGTGCCAGTAGCCTTTACACAGGGGATTTGGATACGCAGTATTTT
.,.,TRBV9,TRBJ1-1,CASSQGKITEAFF,TGTGCCAGCAGCCAGGGGAAGATCACTGAAGCTTTCTTT
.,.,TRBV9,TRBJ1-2,CASSVGQANYGYTF,TGTGCCAGCAGCGTAGGACAGGCCAACTATGGCTACACCTTC
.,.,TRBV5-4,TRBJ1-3,CASSLKGRNTIYF,TGTGCCAGCAGCTTAAAGGGAAGAAACACCATATATTTT
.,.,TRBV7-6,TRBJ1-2,CASSLRPNPGYGYTF,TGTGCCAGCAGCTTACGACCGAATCCGGGCTATGGCTACACCTTC
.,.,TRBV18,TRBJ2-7,CASSPVLWGVEQYF,TGTGCCAGCTCACCAGTTCTTTGGGGGGTCGAGCAGTACTTC
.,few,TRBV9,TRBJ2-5,CASSPALKETQYF,TGTGCCAGCAGCCCGGCCCTAAAAGAGACCCAGTACTTC
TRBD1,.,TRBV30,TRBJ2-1,CAWGTGWSYNEQFF,TGTGCCTGGGGGACAGGGTGGTCCTACAATGAGCAGTTCTTC
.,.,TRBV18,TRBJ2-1,CASSYSRDNEQFF,TGTGCCAGCTCATACTCACGGGACAATGAGCAGTTCTTC
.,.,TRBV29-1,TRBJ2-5,CSVPRGETQYF,TGCAGCGTTCCTAGGGGGGAGACCCAGTACTTC
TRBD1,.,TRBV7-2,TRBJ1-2,CASSARTGAANYGYTF,TGTGCCAGCAGCGCCCGGACAGGGGCAGCTAACTATGGCTACACCTTC
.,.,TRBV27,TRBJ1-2,CASRPGQRRGYGYTF,TGTGCCAGCAGGCCAGGACAGCGAAGGGGATATGGCTACACCTTC
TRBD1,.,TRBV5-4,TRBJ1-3,CASSSGQGVSGNTIYF,TGTGCCAGCAGCTCGGGACAGGGAGTCTCTGGAAACACCATATATTTT
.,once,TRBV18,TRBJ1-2,CASSPPGAAGYGYTF,TGTGCCAGCTCACCACCGGGAGCGGCGGGCTATGGCTACACCTTC
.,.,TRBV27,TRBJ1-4,CASSPRPRREKLFF,TGTGCCAGCAGCCCCAGACCGAGACGTGAAAAACTGTTTTTT
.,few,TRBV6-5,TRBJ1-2,CASSYSNLPDGYTF,TGTGCCAGCAGTTACTCGAACCTCCCCGACGGCTACACCTTC
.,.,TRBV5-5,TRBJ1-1,CASSFQPPGFGSEAFF,TGTGCCAGCAGCTTCCAACCACCAGGGTTCGGATCTGAAGCTTTCTTT
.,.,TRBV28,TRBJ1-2,CASSRPGGWDYGYTF,TGTGCCAGCAGTCGTCCGGGGGGCTGGGACTATGGCTACACCTTC
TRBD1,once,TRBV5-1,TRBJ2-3,CASRQGASDTQYF,TGCGCCAGCAGGCAGGGGGCATCAGATACGCAGTATTTT
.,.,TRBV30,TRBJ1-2,CAWSPDGTLRGYTF,TGTGCCTGGAGTCCGGACGGGACACTGAGAGGGTACACCTTC
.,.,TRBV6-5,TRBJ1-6,CASSYLDRTISPLHF,TGTGCCAGCAGTTACCTCGACAGGACAATTTCACCCCTCCACTTT
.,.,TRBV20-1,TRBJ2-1,CRQQLNNEQFF,TGTAGACAGCAGTTAAACAATGAGCAGTTCTTC
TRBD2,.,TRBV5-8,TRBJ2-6,CASSLGLAVSLANVLTF,TGTGCCAGCAGCTTGGGACTAGCGGTCTCTCTGGCCAACGTCCTGACTTTC
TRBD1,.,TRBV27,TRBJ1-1,CASSLSGNRGTEAFF,TGTGCCAGCAGTTTATCGGGGAACAGGGGCACTGAAGCTTTCTTT
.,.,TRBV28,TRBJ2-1,CASSSPNEQFF,TGTGCCAGCAGTTCTCCCAATGAGCAGTTCTTC
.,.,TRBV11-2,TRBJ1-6,CASSPNDGNSPLHF,TGTGCCAGCAGCCCAAACGACGGTAATTCACCCCTCCACTTT
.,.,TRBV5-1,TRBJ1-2,CASSGGDGGNGYTF,TGCGCCAGCAGCGGAGGGGACGGGGGGAATGGCTACACCTTC
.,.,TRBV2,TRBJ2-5,CASSGRGAEIQETQYF,TGTGCCAGCAGTGGCCGGGGAGCGGAAATACAAGAGACCCAGTACTTC
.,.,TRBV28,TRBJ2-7,CASSDRTYEQYF,TGTGCCAGCAGTGACAGGACCTACGAGCAGTACTTC
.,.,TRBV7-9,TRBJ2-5,CASSLPRVAQETQYF,TGTGCCAGCAGCTTACCCCGGGTTGCCCAAGAGACCCAGTACTTC
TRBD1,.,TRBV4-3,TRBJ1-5,CASSRILDRGYSNQPQHF,TGCGCCAGCAGCCGAATCCTGGACAGGGGGTATAGCAATCAGCCCCAGCATTTT
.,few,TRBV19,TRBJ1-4,CASSRGLPWTNEKLFF,TGTGCCAGTAGTCGCGGCCTGCCCTGGACTAATGAAAAACTGTTTTTT